A selection of T cell receptor beta chains follows, all from one sample in a study of blood T cells in healthy people across ages. Each CDR3 protein is one row after TCRdb ran MiXCR on the 5' RACE reads. Of roughly 790,000 distinct CDR3 sequences detected, 43% appear once; the ten largest clones hold 20% to 25%. Specimen: blood. The receptors derive from a woman aged 55-70 years in good health. The CDR3 runs from the conserved cysteine through the conserved F or W. Each record gives: clone size, CDR3 length, V gene, D gene, J gene, CDR3 DNA, CDR3 protein. D genes are given only for firm matches. Clone size, where shown, is once, few, many, or a class for clones that have expanded.

>.|12|TRBV6-2/TRBV6-3|.|TRBJ2-5
TGTGCCAGCAGTACTCCCGGAGAGACCCAGTACTTC
CASSTPGETQYF
>.|17|TRBV29-1|.|TRBJ1-1
TGCAGCGTCGAAAGAAACTCAATTAGGGTCGGCGGAACTGAAGCTTTCTTT
CSVERNSIRVGGTEAFF
>.|15|TRBV20-1|.|TRBJ1-6
TGCAGTGCTAGTATTACGGGACTGAATAATTCACCCCTCCACTTT
CSASITGLNNSPLHF
>.|15|TRBV9|.|TRBJ2-3
TGTGCCAGCAGCGTCCTCCTAGTCGACTCAGATACGCAGTATTTT
CASSVLLVDSDTQYF
>few|12|TRBV20-1|TRBD2|TRBJ2-5
TGCAGTGCTTGGACTAGCGGAGAGACCCAGTACTTC
CSAWTSGETQYF
>.|16|TRBV4-2|.|TRBJ2-7
TGTGCCAGCAGCCAAGATTTAACCGGGGTAGCCTACGAGCAGTACTTC
CASSQDLTGVAYEQYF
>many|15|TRBV7-3|TRBD2|TRBJ2-1
TGTGCCAGCAGCCCCCTAGCGGATTCCTACAATGAGCAGTTCTTC
CASSPLADSYNEQFF
>.|13|TRBV12-3/TRBV12-4|.|TRBJ2-7
TGTGCCAGCAGTGATCTAGTCCCCTACGAGCAGTACTTC
CASSDLVPYEQYF
>many|19|TRBV24-1|.|TRBJ2-4
TGTGCCACCAGTGACACGGGTAACCGGGACAACCTAGCCAAAAACATTCAGTACTTC
CATSDTGNRDNLAKNIQYF
>.|14|TRBV18|.|TRBJ1-1
TGTGCCAGCAGCCCTGGAACGGGGGTCACTGAAGCTTTCTTT
CASSPGTGVTEAFF